This entry features one TCR beta chain sequence. Its antigen is currently unknown. This CDR3 is 14 amino acids long. Trimming took off 3 bases at V and 0 bases at J, with 9 bases between the two ends. Germline lookup yields CDR1 MDHEN and CDR2 SYDVKM. Using immunoSEQ multiplex PCR, the repertoire was profiled, and TCRdb retains in-frame clones only, with some absent. This table has about 72,000 clones, 65% to 80% appearing once. The entry originates in a study of early stage breast cancer tumors. Study overall: Invasive lobular carcinomas made up about 30% of the 12 ER+/PR+/HER2- tumors. Samples were sequenced at approximately 9.5-fold average coverage.

Broader study findings: Unsorted bulk genomic DNA sequencing lacked pairing and functional marker data.

The rearrangement uses TRBV28 and TRBJ2-7; D perhaps matches TRBD2 (6 bases). The TCR was taken from a person aged 55 to 70 with breast cancer. Sequences were obtained from blood. The CDR3 loop is CASSFVGGSYEQYF. CDR3 in DNA: TGTGCCAGCAGTTTTGTGGGGGGCTCCTACGAGCAGTACTTC.